Presented here are 18 T cell receptor beta chains from one specimen sequenced in a study of T cell responses to AZD1222 COVID-19 vaccine. Produced via immunoSEQ multiplex PCR; TCRdb's table is partial and in-frame only. Of about 120,000 clones listed, 70% to 90% are singletons. Here the sequenced sample was peripheral blood, taken on day 0 of AZD1222 vaccination. These receptors all stem from an adult in good health.

This clone was recorded only once. V is TRBV14 and J is TRBJ2-2; 7 positions match TRBD2. Trimming at V came to 2 bases and at J to 2 bases, leaving 2 bases not matched to a gene. Germline V CDR1 and CDR2: SGHDN, FVKESK. The CDR3 is 15 residues long. The CDR3 spells CASSQPGLNTGELFF. The CDR3 DNA reads TGTGCCAGCAGCCAACCGGGACTAAACACCGGGGAGCTGTTTTTT.

The chain couples TRBV11-3 to TRBJ2-1; TRBD2 matches at 7 bases. The V gene end was trimmed by 5 bases and the J gene end by 5 bases; junction bases not matched to a gene: 9. The germline V gene has CDR1 SGHNT and CDR2 YENEEA. The CDR3 loop spans 15 amino acids. CDR3 bases: TGTGCCAGCAGCCCCCGGCTAGCGGCCCACAATGAGCAGTTCTTC. Protein product: CASSPRLAAHNEQFF. Variable domain in full (rest from reference TRBV11-3 and TRBJ2-1): EAGVVQSPRYKIIEKKQPVAFWCNPISGHNTLYWYLQNLGQGPELLIRYENEEAVDDSQLPKDRFSAERLKGVDSTLKIQPAELGDSAVYLCASSPRLAAHNEQFFGPGTRLTVL.

Here the CDR3 DNA reads TGCGCCAGCAGCTTGGGATCCTCGGGGATGGGCACAGATACGCAGTATTTT. Protein: CASSLGSSGMGTDTQYF. J is TRBJ2-3 and V is TRBV5-1, with TRBD2 as a possible D gene (5 bases). Trimming took 0 bases from V and 1 from J, leaving 15 bases between them. Germline V gene lookup returns CDR1 SGHRS and CDR2 YFSETQ. The CDR3 sequence is 17 residues long.

The chain combines TRBV18 with TRBJ2-2; D gene uncertain. The CDR3 spans 16 residues. The V end was cut by 6 bases, the J end by 0 bases, with 14 bases between. From germline, CDR1 is KGHSH and CDR2 LQKENI. The CDR3 region has the DNA TGTGCCAGCTCCTTAAACCCCTTTGCGAACACCGGGGAGCTGTTTTTT. It is translated as CASSLNPFANTGELFF.

V and J are TRBV14 and TRBJ2-1, with D uncertain. Germline V lookup: CDR1 SGHDN, CDR2 FVKESK. The CDR3 is 13 amino acids. V lost 3 bases to trimming and J lost 5 bases, with 8 bases between them. The CDR3 nucleotides are TGTGCCAGCAGCCAGCAAAATAACAATGAGCAGTTCTTC. Translation: CASSQQNNNEQFF.

V and J are TRBV9 and TRBJ2-3; 7 bases agree with TRBD2. Germline V lookup: CDR1 SGDLS, CDR2 YYNGEE. The junction had 7 bases not matched to a gene; V was cut back by 3 bases and J by 9 bases. There are 13 residues in the CDR3. The CDR3 sequence: CASSDLQGGTQYF. For the CDR3, the DNA is TGTGCCAGCAGCGATCTCCAGGGAGGGACGCAGTATTTT.

The chain links TRBV27 to TRBJ2-7; 7 bases match TRBD1. The V segment lost 6 bases and the J segment 2 bases; nucleotides outside the gene matches: 10. The CDR3 loop spans 15 amino acids. CDR1 and CDR2 from the germline V gene are MNHEY and SMNVEV (reference sequence). CDR3 nucleotides: TGTGCCAGCAGAACGCGCAACAGGGGCCCCTACGAGCAGTACTTC. Its protein product is CASRTRNRGPYEQYF.

The chain uses TRBV3-1 (or the pseudogene TRBV3-2) and TRBJ1-1; no reliable D call. Germline CDR1 reads LGHDT; CDR2 reads YNNKEL (reference sequence). Deletions cut 4 bases from V and 4 bases from J, with 10 bases between. There are 13 residues in the CDR3. Written as DNA, the CDR3 is TGTGCCAGCAGCCTGTTGTCTGGCACTGAAGCTTTCTTT. Its translation is CASSLLSGTEAFF.

V usage is TRBV28 and J usage is TRBJ1-3; no clear D gene. V was shortened by 7 bases and J by 4 bases, with 20 bases between the two germline ends. In germline, CDR1 is MDHEN, CDR2 SYDVKM. The CDR3 has 16 residues. The DNA of the CDR3 is TGTGCCAGCACCGACGGTGGGTCCCGTTCCGGAAACACCATATATTTT. This gives the protein CASTDGGSRSGNTIYF.

This chain links TRBV7-2 with TRBJ2-1, with 9 bases identical to TRBD2. J lost 5 bases, V lost 2 bases, and 10 bases had no gene match. The CDR3 sequence is 17 residues long. Per the germline V gene, CDR1 is SGHTA and CDR2 is FQGNSA. The CDR3 protein is CASSLRRAASGNNEQFF. CDR3 coding DNA: TGTGCCAGCAGCTTACGGAGGGCCGCTAGCGGGAACAATGAGCAGTTCTTC.

This rearrangement joins TRBV2 to TRBJ2-7; D is undetermined. The V and J ends lost 2 bases and 10 bases respectively, with 9 bases between them. Looked up from germline, CDR1 is SNHLY and CDR2 is FYNNEI. CDR3 length equals 11 residues. CDR3 protein: CASSEFGPQYF. In DNA form, the CDR3 reads TGTGCCAGCAGTGAATTCGGACCACAGTACTTC.

To note about this clone: This CDR3 is also generated by other DNA sequences in the sample. The rearrangement uses TRBV19 and TRBJ2-2; 8 nucleotides align to TRBD1. Germline CDR1 is LNHDA and CDR2 is SQIVND (reference sequence). The junction had 2 bases not matched to a gene; V was cut back by 6 bases and J by 2 bases. This CDR3 has 14 residues. The CDR3 sequence is CASRGTGNTGELFF. CDR3 in DNA: TGTGCCAGTAGGGGGACAGGCAACACCGGGGAGCTGTTTTTT.

Note on this clone: Other DNA sequences from this sample encode an identical CDR3 as well. V usage is TRBV6-5 and J usage is TRBJ1-1; D gene uncertain. The V end was cut by 0 bases, the J end by 1 base, with 9 bases between. Germline CDR1 MNHEY, CDR2 SVGAGI. This CDR3 is built from 15 residues. The CDR3 sequence: CASSYSSSGNTEAFF. The CDR3 DNA follows: TGTGCCAGCAGTTACTCGAGTTCCGGGAACACTGAAGCTTTCTTT.

The chain links TRBV3-1 (or the pseudogene TRBV3-2) to TRBJ2-1; D is possibly TRBD2 (5 bases). Per germline, CDR1 LGHDT and CDR2 YNNKEL (reference sequence). V was shortened by 2 bases and J by 5 bases, with 10 bases between the two germline ends. This CDR3 spans 14 amino acids. The CDR3 sequence is CASSQRAGDNEQFF. The CDR3 bases are TGTGCCAGCAGCCAAAGGGCCGGGGACAATGAGCAGTTCTTC.

This clone has only one observation. The chain recombines TRBV10-3 with TRBJ2-3, with 11 bases aligning to TRBD2. The germline gives CDR1 ENHRY, CDR2 SYGVKD. CDR3 length: 17 amino acids. J lost 4 bases, V lost 4 bases, and 10 bases had no gene match. CDR3 DNA sequence: TGTGCCATCAGTGGCTTTAGCGGGGGGGCCATGTCAGATACGCAGTATTTT. Its protein product is CAISGFSGGAMSDTQYF.

V and J are TRBV5-6 and TRBJ2-2; TRBD1 agrees at 8 bases. This CDR3 is 15 amino acids long. The J segment lost 1 base and the V segment lost 2 bases, leaving 1 base of the junction unmatched. Germline V gives CDR1 SGHDT, CDR2 YYEEEE. The CDR3 loop is CASSFGTGNTGELFF. The CDR3 DNA is TGTGCCAGCAGCTTCGGGACAGGGAACACCGGGGAGCTGTTTTTT.

The gene calls are TRBV3-1 (or the pseudogene TRBV3-2) and TRBJ1-2; possibly TRBD1 for D (5 bases). This CDR3 spans 14 amino acids. V was shortened by 4 bases and J by 4 bases, with 13 bases between the two germline ends. Per the germline V gene, CDR1 is LGHDT and CDR2 is YNNKEL (reference sequence). The CDR3 bases are TGTGCCAGCAGCCCCGCGACAGATCGCTATGGCTACACCTTC. Residues: CASSPATDRYGYTF.

Only a few counts were recorded for this clone. This chain connects TRBV7-8 to TRBJ2-7; the match to TRBD2 covers 9 bases. The length of the CDR3 is 15 residues. The J segment lost 5 bases and the V segment lost 2 bases, leaving 7 bases of the junction unmatched. Looked up from germline, CDR1 is SGHVS and CDR2 is FQNEAQ. The CDR3 protein is CASSLSVAGVDEQYF. CDR3 sequence (DNA): TGTGCCAGCAGCTTATCAGTAGCGGGAGTGGACGAGCAGTACTTC.